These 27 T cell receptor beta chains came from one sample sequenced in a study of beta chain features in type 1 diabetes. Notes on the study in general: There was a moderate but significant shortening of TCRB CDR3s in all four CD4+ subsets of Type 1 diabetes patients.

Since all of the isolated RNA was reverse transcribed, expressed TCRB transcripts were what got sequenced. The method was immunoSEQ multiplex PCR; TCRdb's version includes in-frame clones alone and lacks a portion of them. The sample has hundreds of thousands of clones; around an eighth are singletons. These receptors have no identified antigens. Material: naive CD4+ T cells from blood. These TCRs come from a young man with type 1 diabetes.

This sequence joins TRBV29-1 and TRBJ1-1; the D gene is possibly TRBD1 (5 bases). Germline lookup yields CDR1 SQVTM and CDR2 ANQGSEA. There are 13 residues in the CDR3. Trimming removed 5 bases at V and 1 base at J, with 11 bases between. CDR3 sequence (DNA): TGCAGCGTTTGGCAGGGAAAGAACACTGAAGCTTTCTTT. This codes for CSVWQGKNTEAFF.

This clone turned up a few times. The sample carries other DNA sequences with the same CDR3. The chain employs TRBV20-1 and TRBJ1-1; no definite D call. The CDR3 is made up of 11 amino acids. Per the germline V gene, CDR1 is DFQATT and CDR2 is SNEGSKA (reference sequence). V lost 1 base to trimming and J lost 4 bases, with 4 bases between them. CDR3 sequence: CSARGGTEAFF. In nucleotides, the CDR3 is TGCAGTGCTAGAGGGGGCACTGAAGCTTTCTTT.

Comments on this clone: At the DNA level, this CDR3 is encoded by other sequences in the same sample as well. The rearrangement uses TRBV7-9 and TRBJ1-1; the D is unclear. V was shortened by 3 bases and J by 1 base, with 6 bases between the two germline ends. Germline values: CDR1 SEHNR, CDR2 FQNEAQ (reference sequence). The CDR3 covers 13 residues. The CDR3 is CASSLAANTEAFF. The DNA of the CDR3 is TGTGCCAGCAGCTTGGCCGCGAACACTGAAGCTTTCTTT. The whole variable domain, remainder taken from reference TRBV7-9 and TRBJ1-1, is DTGVSQNPRHKITKRGQNVTFRCDPISEHNRLYWYRQTLGQGPEFLTYFQNEAQLEKSRLLSDRFSAERPKGSFSTLEIQRTEQGDSAMYLCASSLAANTEAFFGQGTRLTVV.

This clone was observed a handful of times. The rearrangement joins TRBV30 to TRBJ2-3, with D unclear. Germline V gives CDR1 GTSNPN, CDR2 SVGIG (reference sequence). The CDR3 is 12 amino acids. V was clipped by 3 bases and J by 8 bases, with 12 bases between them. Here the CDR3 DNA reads TGTGCCTGGAGGCTGACCCCGGGTACGCAGTATTTT. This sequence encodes CAWRLTPGTQYF.

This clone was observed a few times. In DNA form, the CDR3 reads TGTGCCAGCAGTCCCCGAAGCGACAGGGGTTCTGGAAACACCATATATTTT. It encodes CASSPRSDRGSGNTIYF. The chain recombines TRBV27 with TRBJ1-3; 8 nucleotides line up with TRBD1. Germline CDR1 and CDR2: MNHEY and SMNVEV (reference sequence). The CDR3 is 17 amino acids. Trimming at V came to 5 bases and at J to 1 base, leaving 10 bases not matched to a gene.

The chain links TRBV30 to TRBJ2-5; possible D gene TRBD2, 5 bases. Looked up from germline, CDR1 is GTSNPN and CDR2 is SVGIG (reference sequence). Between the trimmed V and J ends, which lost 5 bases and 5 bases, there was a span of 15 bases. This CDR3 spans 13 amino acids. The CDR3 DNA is TGTGCCTGGGGGCCGGGGATTGCGGAGACCCAGTACTTC. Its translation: CAWGPGIAETQYF. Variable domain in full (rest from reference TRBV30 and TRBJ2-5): SQTIHQWPATLVQPVGSPLSLECTVEGTSNPNLYWYRQAAGRGLQLLFYSVGIGQISSEVPQNLSASRPQDRQFILSSKKLLLSDSGFYLCAWGPGIAETQYFGPGTRLLVL.

CDR3 loop: CASSPGQDLYEQYF. The CDR3 DNA follows: TGTGCCAGCTCACCCGGACAGGACCTCTACGAGCAGTACTTC. The chain joins TRBV18 to TRBJ2-7; 7 bases are shared with TRBD1. Germline V lookup: CDR1 KGHSH, CDR2 LQKENI. V was clipped by 3 bases and J by 3 bases; unmatched bases: 5. This CDR3 spans 14 amino acids.

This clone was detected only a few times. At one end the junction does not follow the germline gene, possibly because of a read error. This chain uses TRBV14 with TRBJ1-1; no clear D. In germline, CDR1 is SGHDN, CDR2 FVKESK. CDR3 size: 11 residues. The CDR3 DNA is TGTGCCAGCAGCCAAGGGGCGCGAGAGGCTTTT. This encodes CASSQGAREAF.

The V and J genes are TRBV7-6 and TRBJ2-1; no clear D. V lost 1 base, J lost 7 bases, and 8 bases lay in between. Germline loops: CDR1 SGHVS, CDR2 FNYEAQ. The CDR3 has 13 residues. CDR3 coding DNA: TGTGCCAGCAGCTTAGTGGTGGCTAATGAGCAGTTCTTC. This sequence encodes CASSLVVANEQFF.

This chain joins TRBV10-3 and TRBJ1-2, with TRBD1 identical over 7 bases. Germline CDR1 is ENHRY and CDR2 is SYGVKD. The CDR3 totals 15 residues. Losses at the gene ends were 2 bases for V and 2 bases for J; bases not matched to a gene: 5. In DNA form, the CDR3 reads TGTGCCATCAGTGAGGAGGACAGGCGAAACTATGGCTACACCTTC. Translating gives CAISEEDRRNYGYTF.

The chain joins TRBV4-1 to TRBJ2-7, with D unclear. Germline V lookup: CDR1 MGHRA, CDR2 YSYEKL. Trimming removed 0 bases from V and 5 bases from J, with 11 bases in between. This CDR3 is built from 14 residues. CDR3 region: CASSQDFRLDEQYF. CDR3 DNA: TGCGCCAGCAGCCAAGATTTTCGTCTGGACGAGCAGTACTTC.

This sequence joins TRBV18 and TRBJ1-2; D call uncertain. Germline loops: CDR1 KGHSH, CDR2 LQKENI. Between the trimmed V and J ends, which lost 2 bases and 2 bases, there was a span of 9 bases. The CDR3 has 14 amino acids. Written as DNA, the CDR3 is TGTGCCAGCTCACCAGGAGGGAACAACTATGGCTACACCTTC. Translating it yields CASSPGGNNYGYTF.

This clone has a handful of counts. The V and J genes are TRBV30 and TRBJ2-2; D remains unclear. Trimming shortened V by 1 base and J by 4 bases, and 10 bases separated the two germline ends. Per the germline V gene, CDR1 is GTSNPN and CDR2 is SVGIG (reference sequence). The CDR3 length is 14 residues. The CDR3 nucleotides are TGTGCCTGGAGTGCGGGCCCCATCACCGGGGAGCTGTTTTTT. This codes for CAWSAGPITGELFF.

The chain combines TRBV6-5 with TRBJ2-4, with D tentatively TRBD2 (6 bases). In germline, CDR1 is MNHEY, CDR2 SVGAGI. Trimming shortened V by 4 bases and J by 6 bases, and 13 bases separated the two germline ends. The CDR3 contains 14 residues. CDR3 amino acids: CASSSWGDGNIQYF. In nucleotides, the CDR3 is TGTGCCAGCAGTTCCTGGGGGGACGGAAACATTCAGTACTTC.

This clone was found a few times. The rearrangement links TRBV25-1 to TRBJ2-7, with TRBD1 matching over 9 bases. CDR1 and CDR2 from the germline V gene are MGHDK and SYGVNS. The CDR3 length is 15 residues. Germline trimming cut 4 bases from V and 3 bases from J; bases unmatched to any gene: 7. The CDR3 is CASSVPGQGYYEQYF. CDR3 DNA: TGTGCCAGCAGTGTACCGGGACAGGGCTACTACGAGCAGTACTTC.

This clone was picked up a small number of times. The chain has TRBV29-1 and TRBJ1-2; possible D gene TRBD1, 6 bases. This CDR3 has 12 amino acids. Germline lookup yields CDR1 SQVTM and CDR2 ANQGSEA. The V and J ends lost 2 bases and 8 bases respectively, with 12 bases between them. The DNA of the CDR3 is TGCAGCGTTGAACACAGGGTCGGGGGCTACACCTTC. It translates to CSVEHRVGGYTF.

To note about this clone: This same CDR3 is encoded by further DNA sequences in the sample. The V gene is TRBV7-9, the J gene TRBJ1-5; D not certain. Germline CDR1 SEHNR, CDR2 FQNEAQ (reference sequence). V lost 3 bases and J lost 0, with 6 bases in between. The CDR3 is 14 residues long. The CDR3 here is CASSLTDSNQPQHF. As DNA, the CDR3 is TGTGCCAGCAGCTTGACGGATAGCAATCAGCCCCAGCATTTT.

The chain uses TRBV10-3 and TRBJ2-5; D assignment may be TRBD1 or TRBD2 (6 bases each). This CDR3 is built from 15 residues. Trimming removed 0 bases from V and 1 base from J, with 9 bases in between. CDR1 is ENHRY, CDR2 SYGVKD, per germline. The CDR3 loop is CAISESTGAQETQYF. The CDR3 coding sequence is TGTGCCATCAGTGAGTCGACGGGGGCCCAAGAGACCCAGTACTTC.

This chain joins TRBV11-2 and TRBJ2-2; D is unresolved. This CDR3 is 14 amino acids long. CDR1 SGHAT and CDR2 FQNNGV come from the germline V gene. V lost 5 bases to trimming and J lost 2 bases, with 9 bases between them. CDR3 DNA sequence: TGTGCCAGCAGCCCGGGCCCTAACACCGGGGAGCTGTTTTTT. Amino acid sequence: CASSPGPNTGELFF.

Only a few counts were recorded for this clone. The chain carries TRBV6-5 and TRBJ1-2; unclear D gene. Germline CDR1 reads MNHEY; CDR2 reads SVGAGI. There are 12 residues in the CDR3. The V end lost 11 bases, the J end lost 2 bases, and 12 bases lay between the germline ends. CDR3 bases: TGTGCCGCGGGAGAAATGAACTATGGCTACACCTTC. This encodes CAAGEMNYGYTF.

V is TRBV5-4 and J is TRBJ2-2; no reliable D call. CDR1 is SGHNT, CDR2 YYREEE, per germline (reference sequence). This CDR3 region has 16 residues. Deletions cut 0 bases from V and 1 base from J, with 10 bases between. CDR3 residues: CASSLEGSVNTGELFF. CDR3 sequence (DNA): TGTGCCAGCAGCTTGGAGGGCTCCGTGAACACCGGGGAGCTGTTTTTT.

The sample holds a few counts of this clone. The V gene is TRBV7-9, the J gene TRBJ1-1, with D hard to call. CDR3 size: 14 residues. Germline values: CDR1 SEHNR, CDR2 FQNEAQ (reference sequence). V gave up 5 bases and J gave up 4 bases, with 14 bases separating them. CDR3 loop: CASSATVRITEAFF. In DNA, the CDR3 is TGTGCCAGCAGCGCGACTGTTCGGATCACTGAAGCTTTCTTT.

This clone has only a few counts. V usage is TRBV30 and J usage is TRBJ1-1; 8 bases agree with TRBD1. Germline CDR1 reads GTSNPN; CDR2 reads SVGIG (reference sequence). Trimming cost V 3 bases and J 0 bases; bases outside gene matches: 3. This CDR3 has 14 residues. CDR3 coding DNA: TGTGCCTGGAGGACAGGGGATATGAACACTGAAGCTTTCTTT. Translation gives CAWRTGDMNTEAFF.

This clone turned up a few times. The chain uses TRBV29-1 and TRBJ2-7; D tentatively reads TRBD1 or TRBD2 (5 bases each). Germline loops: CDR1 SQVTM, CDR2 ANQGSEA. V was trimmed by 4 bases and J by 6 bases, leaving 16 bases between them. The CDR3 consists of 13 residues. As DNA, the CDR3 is TGCAGCGTTGTGGTACAGGAGGCATCCGAGCAGTACTTC. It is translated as CSVVVQEASEQYF.

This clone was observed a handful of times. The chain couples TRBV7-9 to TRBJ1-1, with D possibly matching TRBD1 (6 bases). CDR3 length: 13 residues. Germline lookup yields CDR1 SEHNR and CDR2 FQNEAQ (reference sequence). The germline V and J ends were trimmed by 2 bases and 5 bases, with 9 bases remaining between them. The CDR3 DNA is TGTGCCAGCAGCTTACTGGGGGCGACTGAAGCTTTCTTT. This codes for CASSLLGATEAFF.

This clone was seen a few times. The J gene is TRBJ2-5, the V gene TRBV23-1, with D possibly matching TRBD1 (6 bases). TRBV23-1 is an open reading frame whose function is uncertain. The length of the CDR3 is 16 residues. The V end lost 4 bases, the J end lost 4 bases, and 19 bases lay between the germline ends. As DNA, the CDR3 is TGCGCCAGCAGTCCTCAAACTCCACAGGGATCAGAGACCCAGTACTTC. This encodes CASSPQTPQGSETQYF.

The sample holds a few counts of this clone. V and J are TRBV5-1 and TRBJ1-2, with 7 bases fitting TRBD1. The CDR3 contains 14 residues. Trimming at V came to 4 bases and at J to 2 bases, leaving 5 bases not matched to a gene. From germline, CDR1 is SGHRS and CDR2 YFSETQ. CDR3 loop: CASSRGTENYGYTF. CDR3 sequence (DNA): TGCGCCAGCAGCCGCGGGACAGAAAACTATGGCTACACCTTC.